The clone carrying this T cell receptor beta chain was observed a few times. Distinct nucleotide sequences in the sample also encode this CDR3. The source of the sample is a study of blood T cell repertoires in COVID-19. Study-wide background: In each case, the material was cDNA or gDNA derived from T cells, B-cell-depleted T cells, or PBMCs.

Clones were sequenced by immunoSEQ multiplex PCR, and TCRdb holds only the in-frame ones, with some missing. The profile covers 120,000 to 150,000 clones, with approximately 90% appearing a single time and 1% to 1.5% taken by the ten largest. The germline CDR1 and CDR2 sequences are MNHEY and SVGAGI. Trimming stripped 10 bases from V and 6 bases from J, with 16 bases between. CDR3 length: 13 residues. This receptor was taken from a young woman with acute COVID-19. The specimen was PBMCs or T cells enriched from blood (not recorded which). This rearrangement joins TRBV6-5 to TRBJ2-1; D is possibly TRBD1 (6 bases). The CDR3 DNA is TGTGCCACTACCCGGGGCAGGGGCAATGAGCAGTTCTTC. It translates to CATTRGRGNEQFF.